The 6 T cell receptor beta chains below come from one sample, sequenced in a study of T cell repertoires in cytomegalovirus infection. TCRdb independently ran MiXCR on the reads; one entry per CDR3 protein. The sample has about 180,000 distinct CDR3 sequences; roughly 15% are singletons. Sequenced input: CD8+ T cells from PBMCs. These receptors all stem from a human donor in good health (CMV status not recorded). Some clones in this sample may be carry-over from other donors' samples.

This rearrangement joins TRBV6-2 or TRBV6-3 to TRBJ2-7; 8 positions agree with TRBD2. The V gene end was trimmed by 2 bases and the J gene end by 1 base; junction bases not matched to a gene: 13. CDR3 length: 18 residues. Germline values: CDR1 MNHEY, CDR2 SVGEGT. The CDR3 sequence: CASSYTPSRERGSYEQYF. Written as DNA, the CDR3 is TGTGCCAGCAGTTACACCCCCTCTAGGGAGCGGGGGTCCTACGAGCAGTACTTC.

The V gene is TRBV5-1, the J gene TRBJ1-2, with 7 nucleotides matching TRBD1. Germline values: CDR1 SGHRS, CDR2 YFSETQ. J lost 3 bases, V lost 5 bases, and 7 bases had no gene match. The CDR3 contains 14 residues. CDR3 sequence reads: CASRDTGVDYGYTF. CDR3 bases: TGCGCCAGCAGGGACACAGGGGTTGACTATGGCTACACCTTC.

V gene TRBV30 combines with J gene TRBJ2-3; D is undetermined. Deletions cut 0 bases from V and 2 bases from J, with 9 bases between. The CDR3 extends over 14 amino acids. Germline V gene lookup returns CDR1 GTSNPN and CDR2 SVGIG (reference sequence). The CDR3 DNA sequence: TGTGCCTGGAGTGTATCGTTAGCCACAGATACGCAGTATTTT. Translated: CAWSVSLATDTQYF. Complete variable domain (other parts from reference TRBV30 and TRBJ2-3): SQTIHQWPATLVQPVGSPLSLECTVEGTSNPNLYWYRQAAGRGLQLLFYSVGIGQISSEVPQNLSASRPQDRQFILSSKKLLLSDSGFYLCAWSVSLATDTQYFGPGTRLTVL.

This chain uses TRBV28 with TRBJ2-3; TRBD2 might be the D (5 bases). Germline V gene data show CDR1 as MDHEN and CDR2 as SYDVKM. V was cut by 6 bases and J by 0 bases, with 13 bases left in between. The CDR3 is 15 residues long. Here the CDR3 DNA reads TGTGCCAGCAGCTCTTTTGGGGAGAGCACAGATACGCAGTATTTT. This codes for CASSSFGESTDTQYF.

The CDR3 nucleotides read TGTGCCAGCAGTTTAGAAGTCAGGGGGCAGGAAGAGACCCAGTACTTC. The encoded protein is CASSLEVRGQEETQYF. The rearrangement uses TRBV12-3 or TRBV12-4 and TRBJ2-5; 8 nucleotides match TRBD1. This CDR3 comprises 16 residues. The J segment lost 3 bases and the V segment lost 1 base, leaving 7 bases of the junction unmatched.

This clonotype has a handful of counts. The rearrangement links TRBV7-6 to TRBJ1-1; D gene uncertain. Germline lookup yields CDR1 SGHVS and CDR2 FNYEAQ. The CDR3 length is 15 residues. The V end lost 1 base, the J end lost 3 bases, and 12 bases lay between the germline ends. CDR3 DNA sequence: TGTGCCAGCAGCTTAGAGGCAGAGCCTTACACTGAAGCTTTCTTT. Its translation: CASSLEAEPYTEAFF.